The 18 T cell receptor beta chains listed next were all sequenced from one sample in a study of blood T cell repertoires in COVID-19. Clones were read by immunoSEQ multiplex PCR, and TCRdb kept only the in-frame ones, dropping some. The sample includes fewer than 300,000 clones, 75% to 90% of them seen just once. Sequencing was done on a sample of peripheral blood. The source of these receptors is a human donor in a cohort sampled during active COVID-19.

V is TRBV5-4 and J is TRBJ2-7; TRBD1 matches 8 bases. The germline CDR1 and CDR2 sequences are SGHNT and YYREEE (reference sequence). V shed 4 bases, J shed 6 bases, and the junction held 6 bases outside the gene matches. The CDR3 sequence is 13 residues long. CDR3: CASSLGTGTEQYF. In DNA form, the CDR3 reads TGTGCCAGCAGCCTAGGGACAGGTACCGAGCAGTACTTC. Complete variable domain (other parts from reference TRBV5-4 and TRBJ2-7): ETGVTQSPTHLIKTRGQQVTLRCSSQSGHNTVSWYQQALGQGPQFIFQYYREEENGRGNFPPRFSGLQFPNYSSELNVNALELDDSALYLCASSLGTGTEQYFGPGTRLTVT.

V and J are TRBV11-2 and TRBJ2-2, with 7 positions matching TRBD1. The CDR3 sequence is 17 residues long. V was clipped by 5 bases and J by 0 bases; unmatched bases: 9. CDR1 SGHAT and CDR2 FQNNGV come from the germline V gene. CDR3 nucleotides: TGTGCCAGCAGCCAGGAAATAACAGGGGCGAACACCGGGGAGCTGTTTTTT. Amino acid sequence: CASSQEITGANTGELFF.

The V gene is TRBV6-1, the J gene TRBJ1-2; D gene uncertain. Germline V gene lookup returns CDR1 MNHNS and CDR2 SASEGT. The CDR3 contains 15 residues. V dropped 0 bases and J dropped 4 bases, with 12 bases sitting between them. The CDR3 region is CASSEAHVSLYGYTF. The CDR3 region has the DNA TGTGCCAGCAGTGAAGCGCACGTCAGTCTCTATGGCTACACCTTC.

The CDR3 DNA is TGTGCCAGCAGCCGCTTAATGGATACGACAGGGAGAAATGAAAAACTGTTTTTT. Its translation is CASSRLMDTTGRNEKLFF. The rearrangement links TRBV5-4 to TRBJ1-4, with 7 bases aligning to TRBD1. Germline CDR1 is SGHNT and CDR2 is YYREEE (reference sequence). The CDR3 runs 18 residues. The V gene end was trimmed by 4 bases and the J gene end by 5 bases; junction bases not matched to a gene: 17.

This chain links TRBV5-1 with TRBJ1-4; weak D call: TRBD1 (5 bases). V lost 3 bases and J lost 16, with 16 bases in between. CDR3 length: 12 amino acids. From germline, CDR1 is SGHRS and CDR2 YFSETQ. As DNA, the CDR3 is TGCGCCAGCAGCTCGACAGCCGACAAATGGTTTTTT. This codes for CASSSTADKWFF. Full variable domain (rest looked up from reference TRBV5-1 and TRBJ1-4): KAGVTQTPRYLIKTRGQQVTLSCSPISGHRSVSWYQQTPGQGLQFLFEYFSETQRNKGNFPGRFSGRQFSNSRSEMNVSTLELGDSALYLCASSSTADKWFFGSGTQLSVL.

The chain recombines TRBV5-1 with TRBJ2-7; D is possibly TRBD1 (6 bases). Trimming left V 9 bases short and J 0 bases short, with 13 bases between. The CDR3 covers 13 residues. The V gene's germline CDR1 is SGHRS and CDR2 YFSETQ. The CDR3 coding sequence is TGCGCCAATTCGACAGGCCTCTCCTACGAGCAGTACTTC. Protein sequence: CANSTGLSYEQYF.

This rearrangement joins TRBV6-5 to TRBJ1-2; D gene uncertain. V was cut by 4 bases and J by 4 bases, with 13 bases left in between. CDR3 size: 14 residues. Per the germline V gene, CDR1 is MNHEY and CDR2 is SVGAGI. The CDR3 DNA is TGTGCCAGCAGTTCGATGGTGGAGAGCTATGGCTACACCTTC. This translates into CASSSMVESYGYTF.

This clone occurred once. This rearrangement joins TRBV15 to TRBJ1-5, with D possibly being TRBD1 (6 bases). The CDR3 is 19 residues long. V gave up 0 bases and J gave up 1 base, with 19 bases separating them. Germline CDR1 is LNHNV and CDR2 is YYDKDF (reference sequence). CDR3 loop: CATSRDYPATDRSNQPQHF. The CDR3 DNA sequence: TGTGCCACCAGCAGAGATTATCCAGCGACGGACAGAAGCAATCAGCCCCAGCATTTT.

This clone has just a few counts. CDR3 in amino acids: CASSLERPRDGYTF. The CDR3 DNA sequence: TGCGCCAGCAGCTTGGAACGCCCGAGGGATGGCTACACCTTC. The rearrangement uses TRBV5-1 and TRBJ1-2, with no clear D. Trimming shortened V by 0 bases and J by 6 bases, and 12 bases separated the two germline ends. CDR3 size: 14 residues. Per germline, CDR1 SGHRS and CDR2 YFSETQ.

This rearrangement joins TRBV9 to TRBJ2-3, with 13 bases lining up with TRBD2. Germline loops: CDR1 SGDLS, CDR2 YYNGEE. After removal of 3 bases from V and 1 base from J, the junction contained 17 bases not matched to a gene. The CDR3 consists of 21 residues. The CDR3 bases are TGTGCCAGCAGCGCGGACACATTACTAGCGGGGGGGCTCGGTGGCACAGATACGCAGTATTTT. Protein: CASSADTLLAGGLGGTDTQYF.

V usage is TRBV3-1 (or the pseudogene TRBV3-2) and J usage is TRBJ2-7; D may be TRBD2 (6 bases). The CDR3 loop spans 14 amino acids. Germline CDR1 and CDR2: LGHDT and YNNKEL (reference sequence). Trimming took 1 base from V and 7 from J, leaving 14 bases between them. The DNA of the CDR3 is TGTGCCAGCAGCCAAGGGGGGTCGGGGGAAGAGCAGTACTTC. Translation gives CASSQGGSGEEQYF.

The chain recombines TRBV5-6 with TRBJ1-2; TRBD1 aligns across 7 bases. V trimming: 6 bases; J trimming: 3 bases; junction bases outside the gene matches: 8. The CDR3 covers 14 residues. Per the germline V gene, CDR1 is SGHDT and CDR2 is YYEEEE. CDR3 DNA: TGTGCCAGCACCACAGACAGGGTGGACTATGGCTACACCTTC. Its protein is CASTTDRVDYGYTF.

This clone has only a few counts. This rearrangement joins TRBV2 to TRBJ1-1, with no clear D. In germline, CDR1 is SNHLY, CDR2 FYNNEI. The length of the CDR3 is 11 residues. V was cut by 7 bases and J by 2 bases, with 5 bases left in between. The CDR3, as DNA: TGTGCCAGCAATTATAACACTGAAGCTTTCTTT. This codes for CASNYNTEAFF. Looking up the rest from reference TRBV2 and TRBJ1-1 gives the full variable domain: EPEVTQTPSHQVTQMGQEVILRCVPISNHLYFYWYRQILGQKVEFLVSFYNNEISEKSEIFDDQFSVERPDGSNFTLKIRSTKLEDSAMYFCASNYNTEAFFGQGTRLTVV.

The CDR3 sequence is CASSITGEGEQYF. Written as DNA, the CDR3 is TGTGCCAGCAGTATTACAGGGGAAGGGGAGCAGTACTTC. The gene calls are TRBV6-6 and TRBJ2-7, with TRBD1 identical over 7 bases. This CDR3 comprises 13 residues. Germline V gene lookup returns CDR1 MNHNY and CDR2 SVGAGI (reference sequence). V trimming: 5 bases; J trimming: 7 bases; junction bases outside the gene matches: 8.

J is TRBJ2-7 and V is TRBV5-4; D may be TRBD2 (5 bases). Trimming took off 4 bases at V and 6 bases at J, with 17 bases between the two ends. From germline, CDR1 is SGHNT and CDR2 YYREEE (reference sequence). The CDR3 is 14 amino acids. CDR3 in amino acids: CASSPPGVDSEQYF. CDR3 bases: TGTGCCAGCAGCCCGCCCGGGGTTGATAGCGAGCAGTACTTC.

CDR3 in amino acids: CASSHKGQGSLEQYF. The CDR3 nucleotides read TGTGCCAGCAGCCACAAGGGACAGGGAAGTCTCGAGCAGTACTTC. This chain links TRBV11-2 with TRBJ2-7; TRBD1 matches 9 bases. J was trimmed by 6 bases and V by 5 bases; bases with no gene match: 11. Germline CDR1 SGHAT, CDR2 FQNNGV. The CDR3 covers 15 residues.

The chain carries TRBV3-1 (or the pseudogene TRBV3-2) and TRBJ1-5; TRBD1 matches at 11 bases. CDR1 is LGHDT, CDR2 YNNKEL, per germline (reference sequence). The length of the CDR3 is 17 residues. V lost 0 bases, J lost 5 bases, and 6 bases stayed unmatched. CDR3 in DNA: TGTGCCAGCAGCCAAGATCCGGACAGGGGGCCCGATCAGCCCCAGCATTTT. Its translation is CASSQDPDRGPDQPQHF.

The rearrangement joins TRBV7-2 to TRBJ2-5, with a weak D call TRBD1 (5 bases). The germline CDR1 and CDR2 sequences are SGHTA and FQGNSA. Trimming took 2 bases from V and 2 from J, leaving 12 bases between them. This CDR3 comprises 15 residues. CDR3 bases: TGTGCCAGCAGCTTATCTCGACAGTCACAAGAGACCCAGTACTTC. Translated, it gives CASSLSRQSQETQYF.